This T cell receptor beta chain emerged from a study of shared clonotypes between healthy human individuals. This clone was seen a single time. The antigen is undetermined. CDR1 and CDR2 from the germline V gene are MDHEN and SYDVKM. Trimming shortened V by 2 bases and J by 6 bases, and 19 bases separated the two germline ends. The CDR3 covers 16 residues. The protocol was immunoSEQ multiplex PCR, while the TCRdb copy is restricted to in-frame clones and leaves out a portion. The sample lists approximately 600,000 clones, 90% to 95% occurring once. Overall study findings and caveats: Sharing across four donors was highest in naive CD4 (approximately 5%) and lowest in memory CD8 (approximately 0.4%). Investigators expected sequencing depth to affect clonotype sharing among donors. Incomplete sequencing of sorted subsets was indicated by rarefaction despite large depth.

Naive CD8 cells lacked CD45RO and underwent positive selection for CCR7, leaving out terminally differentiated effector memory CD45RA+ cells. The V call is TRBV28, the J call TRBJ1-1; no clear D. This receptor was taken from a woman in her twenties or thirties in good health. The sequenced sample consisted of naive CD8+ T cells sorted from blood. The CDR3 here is CASSLGYLRAAAEAFF. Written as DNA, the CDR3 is TGTGCCAGCAGTTTAGGTTATCTGAGGGCCGCGGCTGAAGCTTTCTTT. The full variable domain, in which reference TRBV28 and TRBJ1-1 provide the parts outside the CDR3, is DVKVTQSSRYLVKRTGEKVFLECVQDMDHENMFWYRQDPGLGLRLIYFSYDVKMKEKGDIPEGYSVSREKKERFSLILESASTNQTSMYLCASSLGYLRAAAEAFFGQGTRLTVV.